The 18 T cell receptor beta chains presented below share a single source sample, sequenced in a study of cytomegalovirus exposure and HLA in healthy donors. Sequenced by immunoSEQ multiplex PCR; TCRdb stores in-frame clones only, minus some. Counted here are some 77,000 clones, approximately 93% occurring once; the ten biggest clones make up around 1.5%. Sequenced sample: PBMCs. All receptors derive from a man younger than 30 in good health and CMV-seropositive.

The chain is built from TRBV9 and TRBJ2-5, with D perhaps matching TRBD1 (6 bases). V was shortened by 4 bases and J by 5 bases, with 18 bases between the two germline ends. CDR1 is SGDLS and CDR2 is YYNGEE in the germline V gene. This CDR3 is built from 15 residues. As DNA, the CDR3 is TGTGCCAGCAGCCTACAGAAAGGGGGTCGGGAGACCCAGTACTTC. Translated: CASSLQKGGRETQYF.

This rearrangement joins TRBV28 to TRBJ2-3; 14 bases align to TRBD2. This CDR3 has 16 residues. Germline V CDR1 and CDR2: MDHEN, SYDVKM. Unmatched junction bases numbered 5, after V lost 4 bases and J lost 5 bases. The CDR3 DNA is TGTGCCAGCAGTTCGGGACTAGCGGGAGTGGGAGATACGCAGTATTTT. This translates into CASSSGLAGVGDTQYF.

This rearrangement joins TRBV19 to TRBJ2-1; 7 bases are a match to TRBD2. Germline V gene data show CDR1 as LNHDA and CDR2 as SQIVND (reference sequence). V shed 5 bases, J shed 4 bases, and the junction held 8 bases outside the gene matches. The CDR3 runs to 15 residues. CDR3 loop: CASSSTGGPYNEQFF. The CDR3 nucleotides are TGTGCCAGTAGTTCCACGGGAGGCCCATACAATGAGCAGTTCTTC.

V usage is TRBV30 and J usage is TRBJ2-7, with D possibly matching TRBD2 (6 bases). CDR3 length: 13 residues. Trimming pared 0 bases from V and 0 bases from J, leaving 6 bases between. Germline V gene data show CDR1 as GTSNPN and CDR2 as SVGIG (reference sequence). The CDR3 loop is CAWSVGGSYEQYF. CDR3 coding DNA: TGTGCCTGGAGTGTCGGGGGCTCCTACGAGCAGTACTTC.

J is TRBJ2-2 and V is TRBV19; D is perhaps TRBD2 (7 bases). The ends were cut back, 9 bases at V and 7 bases at J, with 18 bases in the middle. The CDR3 contains 14 residues. Germline values: CDR1 LNHDA, CDR2 SQIVND (reference sequence). For the CDR3, the DNA is TGTGCCAGCACTCTCCGGGGGGCCAACGGGGAGCTGTTTTTT. Translated, it gives CASTLRGANGELFF.

The rearrangement uses TRBV2 and TRBJ1-5; 8 positions agree with TRBD1. Germline V gene sequence: CDR1 SNHLY, CDR2 FYNNEI. Trimming removed 4 bases from V and 6 bases from J; junction bases left unmatched: 8. The CDR3 extends over 15 amino acids. The CDR3 here is CASSGQGRGSQPQHF. The CDR3, as DNA: TGTGCCAGCAGTGGACAGGGGCGGGGTAGTCAGCCCCAGCATTTT.

The genes are TRBV29-1 and TRBJ1-3; the match to TRBD1 covers 7 bases. There are 12 residues in the CDR3. Trimming cost V 7 bases and J 0 bases; bases outside gene matches: 0. Germline V CDR1 and CDR2: SQVTM, ANQGSEA. The DNA for the CDR3 is TGCAGCGGACAGGGCTCTGGAAACACCATATATTTT. This sequence encodes CSGQGSGNTIYF.

The chain has TRBV6-1 and TRBJ1-5; 7 bases line up with TRBD1. CDR3 size: 14 residues. Trimming took 5 bases from V and 6 from J; bases not matched to a gene: 7. CDR1 MNHNS and CDR2 SASEGT come from the germline V gene. In DNA, the CDR3 is TGTGCCAGCAGTAACGGACAGGAGGGTCAGCCCCAGCATTTT. This codes for CASSNGQEGQPQHF.

This chain uses TRBV5-1 with TRBJ2-4, with D tentatively TRBD2 (7 bases). In germline, CDR1 is SGHRS, CDR2 YFSETQ. Trimming took 4 bases from V and 8 from J, leaving 13 bases between them. There are 13 residues in the CDR3. This CDR3 reads CASSLQGGDIQYF. Here the CDR3 DNA reads TGCGCCAGCAGCCTACAGGGAGGGGACATTCAGTACTTC.

This rearrangement joins TRBV2 to TRBJ2-5; D might be TRBD2 (6 bases). Per germline, CDR1 SNHLY and CDR2 FYNNEI. CDR3 length: 14 amino acids. V dropped 6 bases and J dropped 3 bases, with 14 bases sitting between them. This CDR3 is CASRDRDWEETQYF. CDR3 in DNA: TGTGCCAGCAGAGACCGGGACTGGGAAGAGACCCAGTACTTC.

This chain connects TRBV7-8 to TRBJ2-1; the match to TRBD2 covers 12 bases. V lost 6 bases, J lost 8 bases, and 8 bases stayed unmatched. The CDR3 covers 15 residues. Per germline, CDR1 SGHVS and CDR2 FQNEAQ. The CDR3 coding sequence is TGTGCCAGCAGAAAGGGACTAGCGGGCGTGGATGAGCAGTTCTTC. Protein: CASRKGLAGVDEQFF.

In nucleotides, the CDR3 is TGCGCCAGCAGCCAAGACAACAGCGGGAGGGTCCACGAGCAGTACTTC. Its protein is CASSQDNSGRVHEQYF. The chain uses TRBV4-1 and TRBJ2-7, with TRBD2 identical over 10 bases. The CDR3 has 16 amino acids. The J segment lost 5 bases and the V segment lost 0 bases, leaving 7 bases of the junction unmatched. CDR1 is MGHRA, CDR2 YSYEKL, per germline.

The rearrangement links TRBV5-5 to TRBJ1-3; a weak D match, TRBD1 (6 bases). V was trimmed by 4 bases and J by 3 bases, leaving 14 bases between them. The CDR3 length is 15 residues. The germline gives CDR1 SGHKS, CDR2 YYEKEE (reference sequence). CDR3 residues: CASSRAGDFGNTIYF. CDR3 nucleotide sequence: TGTGCCAGCAGCCGGGCAGGGGATTTTGGAAACACCATATATTTT.

J is TRBJ2-1 and V is TRBV7-6; TRBD1 is a possible D gene (5 bases). Germline V gives CDR1 SGHVS, CDR2 FNYEAQ. This CDR3 region has 14 residues. Trimming took off 2 bases at V and 0 bases at J, with 5 bases between the two ends. CDR3 sequence reads: CASSLQGSYNEQFF. The CDR3 bases are TGTGCCAGCAGCTTACAGGGCTCCTACAATGAGCAGTTCTTC.

This clone has just a few counts. The CDR3 is CASSGLLVTDTQYF. CDR3 coding DNA: TGTGCCAGCAGTGGACTCCTAGTCACAGATACGCAGTATTTT. The gene calls are TRBV6-1 and TRBJ2-3; D not resolved. Germline lookup yields CDR1 MNHNS and CDR2 SASEGT. Between the trimmed V and J ends, which lost 4 bases and 2 bases, there was a span of 10 bases. This CDR3 is 14 amino acids long.

The rearrangement links TRBV4-1 to TRBJ2-1, with D perhaps matching TRBD1 (5 bases). The CDR3 length is 17 residues. Trimming removed 1 base at V and 5 bases at J, with 18 bases between. CDR1 is MGHRA, CDR2 YSYEKL, per germline. The CDR3 region is CASSQGWGQVVDNEQFF. Written as DNA, the CDR3 is TGCGCCAGCAGCCAAGGTTGGGGCCAGGTGGTCGACAATGAGCAGTTCTTC.

This clone occurred a few times. The chain is built from TRBV9 and TRBJ2-1, with TRBD2 matching 9 bases. V lost 6 bases, J lost 8 bases, and 9 bases stayed unmatched. The CDR3 length is 14 residues. Germline V gene sequence: CDR1 SGDLS, CDR2 YYNGEE. CDR3 sequence (DNA): TGTGCCAGCACTGCTAGCGGGAATTTCGATGAGCAGTTCTTC. Its translation: CASTASGNFDEQFF. The full variable domain, in which reference TRBV9 and TRBJ2-1 provide the parts outside the CDR3, is DSGVTQTPKHLITATGQRVTLRCSPRSGDLSVYWYQQSLDQGLQFLIQYYNGEERAKGNILERFSAQQFPDLHSELNLSSLELGDSALYFCASTASGNFDEQFFGPGTRLTVL.

This clone was counted once. The chain joins TRBV30 to TRBJ1-2; tentatively, D is TRBD1 (6 bases). The CDR3 length is 14 residues. Germline V gene sequence: CDR1 GTSNPN, CDR2 SVGIG (reference sequence). Trimming shortened V by 0 bases and J by 8 bases, and 16 bases separated the two germline ends. The CDR3 DNA reads as TGTGCCTGGAGTGTACGCTTTAGGACAGCCGGCTACACCTTC. As protein: CAWSVRFRTAGYTF.